These 32 T cell receptor beta chains originate from one sample sequenced in a study of T cell repertoires in cytomegalovirus infection. A single record per CDR3 protein comes from TCRdb applying MiXCR to the reads. In the table there are roughly 280,000 distinct CDR3 sequences, around 20% of which are singletons. No cognate antigen is known for these TCRs. This specimen was cultured PBMCs, taken from culture after CMV antigen stimulation. The receptors were sampled from a human donor in good health (CMV status not recorded). Some clones in this sample may be carry-over from other donors' samples.

The rearrangement uses TRBV19 and TRBJ1-2, with unresolved D. CDR3 length: 12 residues. Trimming removed 7 bases at V and 6 bases at J, with 12 bases between. Germline loops: CDR1 LNHDA, CDR2 SQIVND (reference sequence). CDR3: CASTKGPHGYTF. CDR3 in DNA: TGTGCCAGTACGAAGGGCCCCCATGGCTACACCTTC.

In this sample, this clonotype turned up a few times. V and J are TRBV7-9 and TRBJ2-5, with TRBD2 matching 12 bases. From germline, CDR1 is SEHNR and CDR2 FQNEAQ (reference sequence). Trimming at V came to 4 bases and at J to 1 base, leaving 7 bases not matched to a gene. The CDR3 loop spans 17 amino acids. The CDR3 reads CASSSGLAGNFQETQYF. The CDR3 region has the DNA TGTGCCAGCAGCTCCGGACTAGCGGGGAACTTCCAAGAGACCCAGTACTTC.

The chain combines TRBV6-5 with TRBJ2-3, with 7 bases matching TRBD2. Trimming removed 3 bases from V and 0 bases from J; junction bases left unmatched: 12. Looked up from germline, CDR1 is MNHEY and CDR2 is SVGAGI. The length of the CDR3 is 18 residues. CDR3 protein: CASSYGRGRAGSTDTQYF. Here the CDR3 DNA reads TGTGCCAGCAGTTATGGGCGCGGGCGAGCGGGAAGCACAGATACGCAGTATTTT.

The table lists this clonotype with many counts. The gene calls are TRBV6-2 or TRBV6-3 and TRBJ1-5; D is unclear. The CDR3 consists of 14 residues. Germline CDR1 MNHEY, CDR2 SVGEGT. The V end was cut by 6 bases, the J end by 1 base, with 10 bases between. CDR3 coding DNA: TGTGCCAGCAGGGACTCCGGGAGCAATCAGCCCCAGCATTTT. As protein: CASRDSGSNQPQHF.

This clonotype was seen ten or more times. This sequence joins TRBV7-2 and TRBJ2-1; D is uncertain. This CDR3 has 12 residues. Germline CDR1 SGHTA, CDR2 FQGNSA. V lost 1 base and J 4 bases, leaving 2 bases between the germline ends. CDR3 amino acids: CASSLGYNEQFF. DNA for the CDR3: TGTGCCAGCAGCTTAGGGTACAATGAGCAGTTCTTC.

This clonotype was counted a few times. The chain has TRBV7-9 and TRBJ2-7; TRBD2 matches 13 bases. Germline V gene data show CDR1 as SEHNR and CDR2 as FQNEAQ (reference sequence). Trimming at V came to 5 bases and at J to 2 bases, leaving 6 bases not matched to a gene. This CDR3 is 16 amino acids long. Here the CDR3 DNA reads TGTGCCAGCAGCCCACAGACTAGCGGGAGGACCTACGAGCAGTACTTC. Its protein product is CASSPQTSGRTYEQYF.

This clonotype was seen a few times. The genes are TRBV18 and TRBJ2-2; tentative D call: TRBD2 (5 bases). CDR1 is KGHSH and CDR2 is LQKENI in the germline V gene. Trimming removed 7 bases from V and 2 bases from J, with 17 bases in between. This CDR3 is 16 amino acids long. As DNA, the CDR3 is TGTGCCAGCTTAGTGGAAGCGGCGGTCAACACCGGGGAGCTGTTTTTT. It yields the protein CASLVEAAVNTGELFF.

This clonotype appeared a few times. J is TRBJ2-7 and V is TRBV7-3; no clear D gene. This CDR3 is 13 amino acids long. Trimming stripped 4 bases from V and 3 bases from J, with 10 bases between. The germline CDR1 and CDR2 sequences are SGHTA and FQGTGA. CDR3 sequence (DNA): TGTGCCAGCAGCTCCCAGTCGCACTACGAGCAGTACTTC. Amino acid sequence: CASSSQSHYEQYF.

V and J are TRBV12-3 or TRBV12-4 and TRBJ1-1; the D is unclear. The V end was cut by 3 bases, the J end by 4 bases, with 6 bases between. This CDR3 has 12 amino acids. DNA for the CDR3: TGTGCCAGCAGTTTTCCGGGCACTGAAGCTTTCTTT. It specifies CASSFPGTEAFF.

The chain recombines TRBV5-6 with TRBJ2-1, with 8 bases aligning to TRBD2. The V segment lost 0 bases and the J segment 0 bases; nucleotides outside the gene matches: 2. Germline CDR1 reads SGHDT; CDR2 reads YYEEEE. The CDR3 is made up of 16 amino acids. The CDR3 DNA is TGTGCCAGCAGCTTGGTCGGGAGGGCCTCCTACAATGAGCAGTTCTTC. Its translation is CASSLVGRASYNEQFF.

The chain recombines TRBV6-2 or TRBV6-3 with TRBJ2-1, with D possibly TRBD1 on 5 matching bases. V lost 6 bases, J lost 10 bases, and 10 bases lay in between. Germline-derived CDR1 and CDR2 are MNHEY and SVGEGT. The CDR3 extends over 11 amino acids. CDR3: CASRDRQEQFF. The CDR3 DNA reads as TGTGCCAGCAGAGATCGACAGGAGCAGTTCTTC.

The chain has TRBV7-9 and TRBJ2-7; 8 bases agree with TRBD2. The V gene end was trimmed by 4 bases and the J gene end by 1 base; junction bases not matched to a gene: 12. Per germline, CDR1 SEHNR and CDR2 FQNEAQ (reference sequence). CDR3 size: 17 residues. CDR3 sequence (DNA): TGTGCCAGCAGCTCCGGCCTGGGGCTAGCGGGTTCCTACGAGCAGTACTTC. Its translation is CASSSGLGLAGSYEQYF.

CDR3 DNA: TGTGCCAGTAGCCCTAACCGGGACAGGGAGCAAGCTTTCTTT. Protein: CASSPNRDREQAFF. The genes are TRBV19 and TRBJ1-1; 9 bases are shared with TRBD1. The CDR3 extends over 14 amino acids. Germline V CDR1 and CDR2: LNHDA, SQIVND (reference sequence). V lost 6 bases to trimming and J lost 9 bases; unmatched junction nucleotides: 11.

This chain joins TRBV27 and TRBJ1-5; a possible D gene is TRBD1 (5 bases). From germline, CDR1 is MNHEY and CDR2 SMNVEV (reference sequence). V lost 6 bases to trimming and J lost 0 bases, with 12 bases between them. The CDR3 totals 15 residues. CDR3 sequence (DNA): TGTGCCAGCAGATTGCGGGGGAGTAGCAATCAGCCCCAGCATTTT. Residues: CASRLRGSSNQPQHF.

This clonotype was picked up a small number of times. This chain uses TRBV10-3 with TRBJ2-1, with no clear D. The CDR3 is 13 residues long. Germline V gives CDR1 ENHRY, CDR2 SYGVKD. V was shortened by 4 bases and J by 6 bases, with 10 bases between the two germline ends. The CDR3 sequence: CAISAVLPNEQFF. The CDR3 nucleotides read TGTGCCATCAGTGCGGTACTACCCAATGAGCAGTTCTTC.

V is TRBV19 and J is TRBJ1-5; D may be TRBD1 (5 bases). The CDR3 has 16 residues. Germline V CDR1 and CDR2: LNHDA, SQIVND (reference sequence). V lost 3 bases, J lost 4 bases, and 16 bases lay in between. CDR3 DNA sequence: TGTGCCAGTAGTATCATCGGGGGAAGCGGGAATCAGCCCCAGCATTTT. Translating it yields CASSIIGGSGNQPQHF.

The chain employs TRBV7-2 and TRBJ1-2; TRBD1 might be the D (6 bases). This CDR3 has 14 amino acids. V lost 2 bases and J 4 bases, leaving 11 bases between the germline ends. Germline V gives CDR1 SGHTA, CDR2 FQGNSA. The CDR3: CASSLRGAIYGYTF. Written as DNA, the CDR3 is TGTGCCAGCAGCTTACGGGGGGCGATCTATGGCTACACCTTC.

This clonotype was found a few times. The chain employs TRBV28 and TRBJ1-2; the D is unclear. Germline CDR1 MDHEN, CDR2 SYDVKM. The CDR3 is made up of 17 amino acids. The V gene lost 6 bases and the J gene lost 2 bases, with 22 bases spanning the gap. In DNA form, the CDR3 reads TGTGCCAGCAGACCCCCGGCCGGTAGGGAGCCCAACTATGGCTACACCTTC. As protein: CASRPPAGREPNYGYTF.

This clonotype was counted between two and nine times. The chain uses TRBV7-6 and TRBJ2-3; D remains ambiguous. This CDR3 contains 15 residues. Germline V gene sequence: CDR1 SGHVS, CDR2 FNYEAQ. The V and J ends lost 2 bases and 0 bases respectively, with 9 bases between them. CDR3 region: CASSLFEASTDTQYF. Written as DNA, the CDR3 is TGTGCCAGCAGCTTATTCGAAGCTAGCACAGATACGCAGTATTTT.

The rearrangement joins TRBV20-1 to TRBJ1-5; tentatively, D is TRBD1 (5 bases). CDR1 is DFQATT, CDR2 SNEGSKA, per germline (reference sequence). The CDR3 loop spans 16 amino acids. V shed 0 bases and J shed 2 bases, with 14 bases lying between them. The chain's CDR3 is CSAREPQGSGNQPQHF. CDR3 DNA: TGCAGTGCTAGAGAACCTCAGGGTTCAGGCAATCAGCCCCAGCATTTT.

This clonotype was seen repeatedly, ten times or more. This chain joins TRBV7-9 and TRBJ1-3, with TRBD1 identical over 9 bases. This CDR3 contains 15 residues. Germline values: CDR1 SEHNR, CDR2 FQNEAQ (reference sequence). V gave up 5 bases and J gave up 2 bases; unmatched junction bases: 4. The CDR3 here is CASSRRDRAGNTIYF. The CDR3 DNA reads TGTGCCAGCAGCCGCAGGGACAGGGCTGGAAACACCATATATTTT.

At least ten counts were recorded for this clonotype. The V gene is TRBV7-2, the J gene TRBJ2-7, with D hard to call. The CDR3 contains 13 residues. Germline-derived CDR1 and CDR2 are SGHTA and FQGNSA. V was trimmed by 1 base and J by 7 bases, leaving 11 bases between them. The CDR3 reads CASSLVAAGEQYV. In nucleotides, the CDR3 is TGTGCCAGCAGCTTAGTGGCTGCCGGGGAGCAGTACGTC.

This chain connects TRBV7-9 to TRBJ2-2; 11 nucleotides match TRBD1. The CDR3 extends over 15 amino acids. CDR1 and CDR2 from the germline V gene are SEHNR and FQNEAQ (reference sequence). With V trimmed by 5 bases and J by 7 bases, 6 bases remained unmatched. DNA of the CDR3: TGTGCCAGCAGCCCCGGACAGGGGGCGGACGGGGAGCTGTTTTTT. It is translated as CASSPGQGADGELFF.

This sequence joins TRBV15 and TRBJ2-3, with 10 nucleotides matching TRBD2. Unmatched junction bases numbered 6, after V lost 1 base and J lost 2 bases. Germline V lookup: CDR1 LNHNV, CDR2 YYDKDF (reference sequence). This CDR3 has 17 residues. The CDR3 nucleotides are TGTGCCACCAGCAGAGGTAGCGGGAGGCCCAACACAGATACGCAGTATTTT. Its protein is CATSRGSGRPNTDTQYF.

The chain carries TRBV4-3 and TRBJ1-4, with 10 bases aligning to TRBD1. Germline-derived CDR1 and CDR2 are LGHNA and YSLEER. The CDR3 is 15 residues long. Losses at the gene ends were 1 base for V and 8 bases for J; bases not matched to a gene: 4. The CDR3 spells CASSQAADRGEKLFF. The DNA for the CDR3 is TGCGCCAGCAGCCAAGCGGCGGACAGGGGGGAAAAACTGTTTTTT.

This clonotype has more than one count but fewer than ten. V and J are TRBV7-2 and TRBJ2-2, with D possibly matching TRBD2 (6 bases). Trimming shortened V by 1 base and J by 2 bases, and 8 bases separated the two germline ends. Germline V CDR1 and CDR2: SGHTA, FQGNSA. CDR3 length equals 15 residues. The CDR3, as DNA: TGTGCCAGCAGCTTAGTGGGAGGAAACACCGGGGAGCTGTTTTTT. Translated, it gives CASSLVGGNTGELFF.

This clonotype was seen only a few times. J is TRBJ2-2 and V is TRBV12-5; TRBD2 agrees at 11 bases. Per the germline V gene, CDR1 is LGHNT and CDR2 is FRNRAP. The CDR3 consists of 17 residues. The J segment lost 6 bases and the V segment lost 2 bases, leaving 8 bases of the junction unmatched. Here the CDR3 reads CASGLTSGLAGSGELFF. CDR3 DNA: TGTGCTAGTGGTTTGACGTCAGGACTAGCGGGCTCCGGGGAGCTGTTTTTT. The whole variable domain, filled in from reference TRBV12-5 and TRBJ2-2, reads DARVTQTPRHKVTEMGQEVTMRCQPILGHNTVFWYRQTMMQGLELLAYFRNRAPLDDSGMPKDRFSAEMPDATLATLKIQPSEPRDSAVYFCASGLTSGLAGSGELFFGEGSRLTVL.

V usage is TRBV12-3 or TRBV12-4 and J usage is TRBJ1-1; tentative D call: TRBD1 (5 bases). With 7 bases removed from V and 1 base from J, the gap between germline ends came to 16 bases. The CDR3 covers 15 residues. The CDR3 reads CASTLGGVGNTEAFF. The CDR3 DNA is TGTGCCAGCACCCTTGGGGGAGTTGGGAACACTGAAGCTTTCTTT.

About this clonotype itself: The junction differs from germline at one of its ends, possibly a read error. This sequence joins TRBV6-2 or TRBV6-3 and TRBJ2-2; D call uncertain. Looked up from germline, CDR1 is MNHEY and CDR2 is SVGEGT. The CDR3 loop spans 12 amino acids. The CDR3 DNA reads TGTACCAGCTTAGGAGTCACCGGGGAGCTGTTTTTT. It encodes CTSLGVTGELFF.

This clonotype occurred many times. The chain is built from TRBV12-3 or TRBV12-4 and TRBJ2-1, with D unresolved. This CDR3 spans 14 amino acids. Deletions cut 0 bases from V and 7 bases from J, with 10 bases between. Here the CDR3 DNA reads TGTGCCAGCAGTTTAGCCCCACAGAAAAATGAGCAGTTCTTC. It codes for CASSLAPQKNEQFF.

This clonotype has a count of ten or more. V gene TRBV7-8 combines with J gene TRBJ2-2; 7 bases align to TRBD2. J gave up 1 base and V 5 bases, and 13 bases lay outside the gene matches. This CDR3 contains 18 residues. Germline V CDR1 and CDR2: SGHVS, FQNEAQ. The chain's CDR3 is CASSLIEGLAENTGELFF. As DNA, the CDR3 is TGTGCCAGCAGCCTTATCGAAGGCCTAGCGGAGAACACCGGGGAGCTGTTTTTT.

This clonotype was observed a few times. The rearrangement links TRBV4-2 to TRBJ1-1; TRBD1 matches at 9 bases. The V gene's germline CDR1 is LGHNA and CDR2 YNFKEQ. V trimming: 0 bases; J trimming: 4 bases; junction bases outside the gene matches: 3. The CDR3 contains 15 residues. The DNA of the CDR3 is TGTGCCAGCAGCCAAGATAACAGGGGGCGCACTGAAGCTTTCTTT. Translation: CASSQDNRGRTEAFF.